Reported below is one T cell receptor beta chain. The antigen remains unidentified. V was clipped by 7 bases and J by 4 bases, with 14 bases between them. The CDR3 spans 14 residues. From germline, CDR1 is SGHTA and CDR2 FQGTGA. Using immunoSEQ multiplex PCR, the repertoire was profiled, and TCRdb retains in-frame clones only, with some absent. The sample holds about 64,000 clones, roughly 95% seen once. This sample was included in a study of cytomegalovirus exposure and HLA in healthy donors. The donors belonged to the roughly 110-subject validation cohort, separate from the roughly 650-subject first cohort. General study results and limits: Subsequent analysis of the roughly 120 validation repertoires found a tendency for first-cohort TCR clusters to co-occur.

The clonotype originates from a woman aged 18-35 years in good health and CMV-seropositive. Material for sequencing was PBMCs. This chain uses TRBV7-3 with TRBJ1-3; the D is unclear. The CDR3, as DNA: TGTGCCAGCAACCTCCGGGAGGCGGGAAACACCATATATTTT. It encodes CASNLREAGNTIYF.